This T cell receptor beta chain was captured by sequencing in a study of blood T cell repertoires in COVID-19. The repertoire was sequenced with immunoSEQ multiplex PCR; TCRdb's copy has only in-frame clones and lacks some. The repertoire holds about 130,000 clones, with 84% as singletons. The receptor's source is a woman aged 60-75 years with acute or convalescent COVID-19. Sequenced material: peripheral blood.

The CDR3, as DNA: TGTGCCAGCAGCCAGGCGGGACTAGCGGATTACAATGAGCAGTTCTTC. This gives the protein CASSQAGLADYNEQFF. This chain uses TRBV3-1 (or the pseudogene TRBV3-2) with TRBJ2-1; 11 nucleotides align to TRBD2. CDR1 is LGHDT and CDR2 is YNNKEL in the germline V gene (reference sequence). The J segment lost 4 bases and the V segment lost 3 bases, leaving 5 bases of the junction unmatched. The CDR3 loop spans 16 amino acids.